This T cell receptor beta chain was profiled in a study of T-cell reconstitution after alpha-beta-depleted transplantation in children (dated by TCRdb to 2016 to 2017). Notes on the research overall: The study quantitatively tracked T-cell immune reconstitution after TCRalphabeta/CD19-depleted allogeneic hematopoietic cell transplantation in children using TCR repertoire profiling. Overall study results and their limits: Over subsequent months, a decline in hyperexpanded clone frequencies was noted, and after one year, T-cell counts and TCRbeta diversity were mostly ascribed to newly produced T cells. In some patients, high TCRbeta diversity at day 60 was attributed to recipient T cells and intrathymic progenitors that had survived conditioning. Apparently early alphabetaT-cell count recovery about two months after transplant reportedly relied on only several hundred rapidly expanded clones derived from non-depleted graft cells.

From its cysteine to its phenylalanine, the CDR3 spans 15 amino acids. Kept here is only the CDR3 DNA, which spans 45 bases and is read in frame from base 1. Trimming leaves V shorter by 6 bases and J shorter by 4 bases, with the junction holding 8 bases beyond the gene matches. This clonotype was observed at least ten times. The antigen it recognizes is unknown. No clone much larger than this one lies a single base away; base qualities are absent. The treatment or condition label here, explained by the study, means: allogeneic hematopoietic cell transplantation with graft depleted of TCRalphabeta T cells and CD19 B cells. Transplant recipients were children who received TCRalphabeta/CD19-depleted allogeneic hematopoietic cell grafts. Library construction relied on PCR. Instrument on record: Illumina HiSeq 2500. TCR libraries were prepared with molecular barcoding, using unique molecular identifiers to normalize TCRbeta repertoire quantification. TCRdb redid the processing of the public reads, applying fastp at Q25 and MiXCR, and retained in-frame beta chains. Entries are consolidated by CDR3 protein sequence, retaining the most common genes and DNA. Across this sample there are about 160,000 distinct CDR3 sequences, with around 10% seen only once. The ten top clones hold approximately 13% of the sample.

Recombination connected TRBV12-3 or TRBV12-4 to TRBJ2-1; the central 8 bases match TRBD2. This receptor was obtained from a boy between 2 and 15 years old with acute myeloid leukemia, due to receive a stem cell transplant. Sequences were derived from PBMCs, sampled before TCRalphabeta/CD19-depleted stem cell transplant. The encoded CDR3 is CASSLGRASYNEQFF. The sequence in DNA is TGTGCCAGCAGCCTCGGGAGGGCCTCTTACAATGAGCAGTTCTTC.